This TCR beta chain was identified in a study of cytomegalovirus exposure and HLA in healthy donors. V lost 2 bases to trimming and J lost 2 bases; unmatched junction nucleotides: 5. Germline lookup yields CDR1 MNHNS and CDR2 SASEGT. The CDR3 length is 15 residues. This clone was observed once. In the PCR, 60 Vbeta and 13 Jbeta primers were used. The table came from immunoSEQ multiplex PCR; TCRdb's copy has only in-frame clones and leaves some out. The sample shows 100,000 to 150,000 clones, 70% to 90% of them seen only once. V gene TRBV6-1 combines with J gene TRBJ2-5; TRBD1 aligns across 7 bases. Sequenced sample: PBMCs. The source of this sequence is a boy aged 5 to 17 in good health and CMV-seronegative. This chain's CDR3 is CASSEQGQIQETQYF. In DNA, the CDR3 is TGTGCCAGCAGTGAACAGGGACAGATACAAGAGACCCAGTACTTC.